This T cell receptor beta chain is from a study of control samples from healthy donors and cancer patients. Germline V CDR1 and CDR2: SGDLS, YYNGEE. Trimming removed 0 bases at V and 6 bases at J, with 12 bases between. The CDR3 sequence is 15 residues long. Clones were read by immunoSEQ multiplex PCR, and TCRdb kept only the in-frame ones, dropping some. The sample lists 90,000 to 140,000 clones, about four fifths occurring once. V and J are TRBV9 and TRBJ2-2; D possibly corresponds to TRBD2 (6 bases). The TCR comes from a woman between 45 and 60 years old in good health. Sequencing input: blood. CDR3 sequence: CASSVGTSSAGELFF. The CDR3 bases are TGTGCCAGCAGCGTAGGCACTAGCAGCGCCGGGGAGCTGTTTTTT.